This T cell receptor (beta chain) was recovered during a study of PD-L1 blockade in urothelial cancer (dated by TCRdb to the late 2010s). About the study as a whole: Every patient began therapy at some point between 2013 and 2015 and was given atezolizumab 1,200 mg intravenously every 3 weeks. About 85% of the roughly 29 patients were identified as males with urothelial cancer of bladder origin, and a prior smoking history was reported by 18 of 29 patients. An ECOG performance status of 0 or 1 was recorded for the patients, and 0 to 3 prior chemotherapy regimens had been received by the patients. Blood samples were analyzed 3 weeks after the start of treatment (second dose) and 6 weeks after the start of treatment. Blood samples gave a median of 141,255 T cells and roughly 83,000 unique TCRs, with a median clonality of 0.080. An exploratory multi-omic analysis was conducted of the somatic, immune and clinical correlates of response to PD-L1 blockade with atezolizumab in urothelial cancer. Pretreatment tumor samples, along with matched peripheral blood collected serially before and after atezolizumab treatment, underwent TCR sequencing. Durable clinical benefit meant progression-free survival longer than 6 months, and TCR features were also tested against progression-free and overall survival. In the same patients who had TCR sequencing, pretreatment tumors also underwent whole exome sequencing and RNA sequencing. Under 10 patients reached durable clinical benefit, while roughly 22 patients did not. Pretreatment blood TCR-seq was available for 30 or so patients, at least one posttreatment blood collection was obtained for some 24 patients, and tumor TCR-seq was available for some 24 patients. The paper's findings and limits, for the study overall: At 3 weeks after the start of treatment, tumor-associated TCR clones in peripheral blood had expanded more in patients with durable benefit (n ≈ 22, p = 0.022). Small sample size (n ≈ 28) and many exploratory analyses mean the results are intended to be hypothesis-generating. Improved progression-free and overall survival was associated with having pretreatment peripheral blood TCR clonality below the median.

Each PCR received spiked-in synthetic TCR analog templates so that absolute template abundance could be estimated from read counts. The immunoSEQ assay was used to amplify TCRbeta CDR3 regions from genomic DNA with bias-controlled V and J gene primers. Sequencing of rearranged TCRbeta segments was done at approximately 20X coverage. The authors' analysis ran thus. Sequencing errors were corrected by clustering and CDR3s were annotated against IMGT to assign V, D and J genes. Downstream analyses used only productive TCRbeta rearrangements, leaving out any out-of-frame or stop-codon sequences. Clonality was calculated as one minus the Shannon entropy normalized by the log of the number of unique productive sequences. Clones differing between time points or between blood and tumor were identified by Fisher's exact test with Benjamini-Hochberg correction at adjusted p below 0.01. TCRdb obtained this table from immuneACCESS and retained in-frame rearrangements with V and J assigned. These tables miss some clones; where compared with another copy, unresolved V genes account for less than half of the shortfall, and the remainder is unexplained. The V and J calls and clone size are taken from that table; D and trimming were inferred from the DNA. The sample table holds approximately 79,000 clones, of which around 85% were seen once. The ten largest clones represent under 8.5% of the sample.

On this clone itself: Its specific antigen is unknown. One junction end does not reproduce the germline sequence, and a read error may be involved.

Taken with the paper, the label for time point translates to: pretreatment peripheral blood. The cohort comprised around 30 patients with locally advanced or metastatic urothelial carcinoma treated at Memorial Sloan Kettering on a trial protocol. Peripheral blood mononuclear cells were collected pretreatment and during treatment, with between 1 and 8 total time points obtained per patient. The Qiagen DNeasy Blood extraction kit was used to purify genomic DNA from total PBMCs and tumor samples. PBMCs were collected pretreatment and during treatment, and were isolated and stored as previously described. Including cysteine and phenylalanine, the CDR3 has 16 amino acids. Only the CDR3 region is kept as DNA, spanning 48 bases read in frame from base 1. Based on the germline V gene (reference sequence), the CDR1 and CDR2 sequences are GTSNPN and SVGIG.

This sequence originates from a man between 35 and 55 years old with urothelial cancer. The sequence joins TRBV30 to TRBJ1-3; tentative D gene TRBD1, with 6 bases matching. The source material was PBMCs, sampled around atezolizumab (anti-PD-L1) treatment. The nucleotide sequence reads TGTGCCTGGAGGCGACAGGACCTACCCTCTGGAAGCACCATATATTTT. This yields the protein CAWRRQDLPSGSTIYF.